The 5 T cell receptor beta chains reported below all come from one sample, sequenced in a study of cytomegalovirus exposure and HLA in healthy donors. Primers: 60 Vbeta forward and 13 Jbeta reverse. Sequencing was performed with immunoSEQ multiplex PCR; in TCRdb, only in-frame clones are kept and a portion is missing. Of 120,000 to 150,000 clones listed, roughly 66% were seen once; the top ten hold 1.6%. The sequenced material came from PBMCs. The origin of the receptors is a woman aged 18-29 years in good health and CMV-seronegative.

This clone was seen a handful of times. This CDR3 reads CSARDLYTIYF. The CDR3 nucleotides read TGCAGTGCTAGAGATCTTTACACCATATATTTT. The V call is TRBV20-1, the J call TRBJ1-3; D is unclear. The ends were cut back, 0 bases at V and 8 bases at J, with 5 bases in the middle. The V gene's germline CDR1 is DFQATT and CDR2 SNEGSKA (reference sequence). This CDR3 is built from 11 residues.

The table lists this clone with a few counts. The V gene is TRBV11-2, the J gene TRBJ2-3; weak D call: TRBD1 (5 bases). Germline CDR1 SGHAT, CDR2 FQNNGV. The CDR3 loop spans 14 amino acids. V gave up 5 bases and J gave up 7 bases, with 16 bases separating them. CDR3: CASSPIQGTHTQYF. The DNA of the CDR3 is TGTGCCAGCAGCCCTATCCAGGGTACACATACGCAGTATTTT.

J is TRBJ2-7 and V is TRBV18; D remains ambiguous. Germline loops: CDR1 KGHSH, CDR2 LQKENI. This CDR3 is built from 14 residues. Trimming removed 0 bases at V and 0 bases at J, with 6 bases between. The DNA of the CDR3 is TGTGCCAGCTCACCACCTATCAGCTCCTACGAGCAGTACTTC. Translated: CASSPPISSYEQYF. The whole variable domain, filled in from reference TRBV18 and TRBJ2-7, reads NAGVMQNPRHLVRRRGQEARLRCSPMKGHSHVYWYRQLPEEGLKFMVYLQKENIIDESGMPKERFSAEFPKEGPSILRIQQVVRGDSAAYFCASSPPISSYEQYFGPGTRLTVT.

The gene calls are TRBV25-1 and TRBJ1-4; D not resolved. The CDR3 is 15 amino acids. Germline CDR1 and CDR2: MGHDK and SYGVNS. V lost 3 bases, J lost 8 bases, and 16 bases lay in between. CDR3 region: CASSDLRNSPEKLFF. The CDR3 coding sequence is TGTGCCAGCAGTGATTTACGTAACTCACCAGAAAAACTGTTTTTT.

The chain uses TRBV4-1 and TRBJ2-1, with a weak D call TRBD2 (6 bases). Germline CDR1 reads MGHRA; CDR2 reads YSYEKL. Trimming left V 0 bases short and J 7 bases short, with 22 bases between. The CDR3 runs to 18 residues. The CDR3 loop reads CASSQEPSLGLALNEQFF. As DNA, the CDR3 is TGCGCCAGCAGCCAAGAGCCCTCGCTGGGGCTAGCGTTGAATGAGCAGTTCTTC.